Listed below are T cell receptor beta chains from one sample, sequenced in a study of shared clonotypes between healthy human individuals. Using immunoSEQ multiplex PCR, the repertoire was profiled, and TCRdb retains in-frame clones only, with some absent. The data contain about half a million clones, roughly 80% of them singletons. Sequences were obtained from PBMCs. The origin of the receptors is a woman aged 40 to 50 in good health. Some clones in this sample may be carry-over from other donors' samples. The CDR3 runs from the conserved cysteine through the conserved F or W. The D gene is left open where the match is weak. Clone size, where shown, is once, few, many, or a class for clones that have expanded.

TRBJ2-1,TRBV4-2,-,-,CASSQVGNEQFF,TGTGCCAGCAGCCAAGTTGGGAATGAGCAGTTCTTC
TRBJ2-2,TRBV9,-,TRBD1,CASSVDPGRGQAGELFF,TGTGCCAGCAGCGTAGACCCCGGCAGGGGGCAGGCCGGGGAGCTGTTTTTT
TRBJ2-3,TRBV5-1,once,-,CASSLEGHATDTQYF,TGCGCCAGCAGCTTGGAAGGACACGCCACAGATACGCAGTATTTT
TRBJ1-3,TRBV5-1,-,-,CASRAGTPGNTIYF,TGCGCCAGCAGGGCCGGGACCCCTGGAAACACCATATATTTT
TRBJ2-7,TRBV30,few,-,CAWSGQFYEQYF,TGTGCCTGGAGTGGACAGTTCTACGAGCAGTACTTC
TRBJ2-7,TRBV7-9,-,TRBD1,CASSPGQGTSYEQYF,TGTGCCAGCAGCCCGGGACAGGGAACCTCCTACGAGCAGTACTTC
TRBJ2-3,TRBV27,-,-,CASSGRQISTDTQYF,TGTGCCAGCAGTGGGCGTCAGATAAGCACAGATACGCAGTATTTT
TRBJ2-5,TRBV6-1,-,TRBD2,CASGGLAGVPEEQYF,TGTGCCAGCGGGGGACTAGCGGGAGTTCCTGAGGAGCAGTACTTC
TRBJ2-5,TRBV7-7,many,TRBD1,CASSQLGGGETQYF,TGTGCCAGCAGCCAGCTAGGGGGCGGTGAGACCCAGTACTTC
TRBJ1-1,TRBV7-9,-,-,CASSLFQNTEAFF,TGTGCCAGCAGCTTATTTCAGAACACTGAAGCTTTCTTT
TRBJ2-7,TRBV6-5,-,-,CASSETLAGYEQYF,TGTGCCAGCAGTGAGACCCTGGCAGGGTACGAGCAGTACTTC
TRBJ2-7,TRBV18,-,TRBD1,CASSPATGLVYEQYF,TGTGCCAGCTCACCCGCGACAGGGTTGGTCTACGAGCAGTACTTC
TRBJ1-1,TRBV19,-,-,CASREQARGRTEAFF,TGTGCCAGTAGAGAACAAGCCCGGGGCCGCACTGAAGCTTTCTTT
TRBJ2-5,TRBV9,-,TRBD2,CASSGSPLAGGGTQYF,TGTGCCAGCAGCGGTAGCCCCTTGGCGGGAGGGGGGACCCAGTACTTC
TRBJ2-2,TRBV19,once,-,CATSWGADTGELFF,TGTGCCACCTCCTGGGGGGCAGACACCGGGGAGCTGTTTTTT
TRBJ2-7,TRBV4-2,-,-,CASSQGGQRVDEQYF,TGTGCCAGCAGCCAAGGTGGCCAGCGGGTAGACGAGCAGTACTTC
TRBJ1-3,TRBV5-1,-,-,CASSLASDSSGNTIYF,TGCGCCAGCAGCTTGGCCTCTGACAGCTCTGGAAACACCATATATTTT
TRBJ2-7,TRBV27,-,-,CASSLSGYEQYF,TGTGCCAGCAGTTTATCGGGTTACGAGCAGTACTTC
TRBJ2-7,TRBV5-5,-,-,CASSTDRDKQYEQYF,TGTGCCAGCAGCACAGACCGGGACAAGCAATACGAGCAGTACTTC
TRBJ2-7,TRBV6-5,-,-,CASSAGTPTYEQHF,TGTGCCAGCAGCGCCGGGACACCGACCTACGAGCAGCACTTC
TRBJ2-3,TRBV7-2,-,-,CASSRHSGPSTDTQYF,TGTGCCAGCAGCCGTCATAGCGGTCCTAGCACAGATACGCAGTATTTT
TRBJ2-1,TRBV2,-,TRBD2,CASREREGRNEQFF,TGTGCCAGCAGGGAGAGGGAGGGCCGCAATGAGCAGTTCTTC
TRBJ2-7,TRBV7-9,-,TRBD2,CASSSRGISGSPYEQYF,TGTGCCAGCAGCTCAAGAGGTATTAGCGGGAGTCCGTACGAGCAGTACTTC
TRBJ2-7,TRBV5-4,-,TRBD1,CASSSETGSDREQYF,TGTGCCAGCAGCTCCGAGACAGGGTCTGATCGCGAGCAGTACTTC
TRBJ2-5,TRBV9,-,-,CASSDGGSVETQYF,TGTGCCAGCAGCGATGGAGGGTCGGTTGAGACCCAGTACTTC
TRBJ2-1,TRBV5-4,-,TRBD2,CASSPKGLAGVGSYNEQFF,TGTGCCAGCAGCCCAAAGGGACTAGCGGGAGTGGGGTCCTACAATGAGCAGTTCTTC
TRBJ2-5,TRBV19,-,-,CASSIGDSETQYF,TGTGCCAGTAGTATTGGGGATTCAGAGACCCAGTACTTC
TRBJ2-1,TRBV9,-,TRBD2,CASSPGSLAGGYNEQFF,TGTGCCAGCAGTCCCGGCTCACTAGCGGGAGGTTACAATGAGCAGTTCTTC
TRBJ2-1,TRBV29-1,-,-,CSVSEYGVSARNEQFF,TGCAGCGTTTCGGAATACGGTGTCTCGGCCCGCAATGAGCAGTTCTTC
TRBJ2-7,TRBV29-1,-,-,CSVDKLSPYEQYF,TGCAGCGTTGATAAATTATCCCCCTACGAGCAGTACTTC
TRBJ2-7,TRBV19,-,-,CASIPPERGDKHSYEQYF,TGTGCCAGTATCCCACCGGAAAGGGGGGATAAACACTCCTACGAGCAGTACTTC
TRBJ2-7,TRBV6-4,-,-,CASSPSGRDYEQYF,TGTGCCAGCAGTCCTTCGGGGCGGGACTACGAGCAGTACTTC
TRBJ2-7,TRBV19,-,-,CASSTLQGARGEQYF,TGTGCCAGTAGTACCCTACAGGGAGCCCGAGGCGAGCAGTACTTC
TRBJ2-1,TRBV4-2,-,TRBD2,CASSQDVREEYNEQFF,TGTGCCAGCAGCCAAGATGTGCGGGAGGAATACAATGAGCAGTTCTTC
TRBJ2-7,TRBV7-2,-,TRBD1,CASSLQTGTSYEQYF,TGTGCCAGCAGCCTTCAGACAGGGACATCGTACGAGCAGTACTTC
TRBJ1-3,TRBV7-9,-,-,CASRWDASSGNTIYF,TGTGCCAGCAGGTGGGACGCAAGCTCTGGAAACACCATATATTTT
TRBJ2-7,TRBV2,once,TRBD2,CASSEIGGRGHEQYF,TGTGCCAGCAGTGAGATTGGCGGGAGGGGGCACGAGCAGTACTTC
TRBJ2-1,TRBV5-1,-,-,CASSSDPGGNEQFF,TGCGCCAGCAGCTCGGACCCAGGAGGTAATGAGCAGTTCTTC
TRBJ2-3,TRBV4-1,-,TRBD2,CASSQDASGSGADTQYF,TGCGCCAGCAGCCAAGATGCTAGCGGGTCTGGGGCAGATACGCAGTATTTT
TRBJ2-3,TRBV13,-,-,CASSLARGATADTQYF,TGTGCCAGCAGCTTAGCACGAGGAGCTACCGCAGATACGCAGTATTTT
TRBJ2-2,TRBV5-1,once,-,CASSLESGYTGELFF,TGCGCCAGCAGCTTGGAATCAGGGTACACCGGGGAGCTGTTTTTT
TRBJ2-7,TRBV28,-,-,CASTSGTTHSGVYEQYF,TGTGCCAGCACCTCCGGGACGACTCATTCAGGGGTCTACGAGCAGTACTTC
TRBJ2-7,TRBV10-3,-,TRBD2,CAIRGDYPYEQYF,TGTGCCATCCGCGGGGACTACCCCTACGAGCAGTACTTC
TRBJ1-3,TRBV11-2,few,-,CASSPSYSGNTIYF,TGTGCCAGCAGCCCCAGCTACTCTGGAAACACCATATATTTT
TRBJ2-2,TRBV30,medium-sized,-,CAWSAQPRGGELFF,TGTGCCTGGAGTGCCCAGCCCCGGGGCGGGGAGCTGTTTTTT